Each of the 5 T cell receptor beta chains below was sequenced from the same sample in a study of T cells in women clearing cervical HPV infection. Assay used: immunoSEQ multiplex PCR; TCRdb lists only in-frame clones, some missing. The sample shows roughly 32,000 clones, and roughly 4% sits with its ten largest clones. The sample taken for sequencing was blood buffy coat. These receptors were obtained from a woman aged 18 to 75 with a cervical HPV16 infection that either progressed to CIN3+ or cleared (not recorded which).

About this clone: Coverage ceases 3 residues before the CDR3 finishes, and the germline J gene fills in the end. The rearrangement links TRBV6-1 to TRBJ1-6; D is possibly TRBD1 (6 bases). V lost 0 bases to trimming and J lost 8 bases, with 11 bases between them. The CDR3 extends over 15 amino acids. CDR1 and CDR2 from the germline V gene are MNHNS and SASEGT. The CDR3 bases that were read are TGTGCCAGCAGTGAAGCGACAGGTGGGGATTCACCC. It translates to CASSEATGGDSP. The whole CDR3 sequence reads CASSEATGGDSPLHF.

Worth noting for this clone: The CDR3 extends 3 residues past the end of the read, so its final part is completed from the germline J gene. This chain joins TRBV20-1 and TRBJ2-3; D possibly corresponds to TRBD1 (5 bases). Germline V gene sequence: CDR1 DFQATT, CDR2 SNEGSKA (reference sequence). V was clipped by 4 bases and J by 4 bases, with 15 bases between them. CDR3 length: 14 residues. Partial CDR3 DNA: TGCAGTGCTACTCAGGGTTTGTTTTCAGATACG. Its translation is CSATQGLFSDT. The full CDR3 protein is CSATQGLFSDTQYF.

Note on this clone: Read data end 3 residues before the CDR3 end; the end is taken from the germline J gene. The chain recombines TRBV2 with TRBJ1-2, with a weak D call TRBD1 (5 bases). The germline gives CDR1 SNHLY, CDR2 FYNNEI. The CDR3 is 16 residues long. The DNA read from the CDR3 is TGTGCCAGCAGTGAAGGTAGCGGGACCAATGCGGATACC. It codes for CASSEGSGTNADT. The entire CDR3 is CASSEGSGTNADTYTF.

Note on this clone: The read falls 3 residues short of the CDR3 end, and the missing part is taken from the germline J gene. This chain connects TRBV5-6 to TRBJ1-1; 9 bases are shared with TRBD1. This CDR3 contains 15 residues. Per the germline V gene, CDR1 is SGHDT and CDR2 is YYEEEE. V lost 7 bases to trimming and J lost 0 bases; unmatched junction nucleotides: 7. Partial CDR3 DNA: TGTGCCAGCGGTATTGGGACAGGGATGAACACTGAA. Amino acids: CASGIGTGMNTE. The full CDR3 protein is CASGIGTGMNTEAFF.

In the case of this clone: From the germline J gene comes the end of the CDR3, since the read stops 3 residues before it. J is TRBJ1-4 and V is TRBV28; D may be TRBD1 (5 bases). This CDR3 has 15 residues. V was clipped by 1 base and J by 8 bases, with 14 bases between them. Germline CDR1 and CDR2: MDHEN and SYDVKM. The CDR3 sequence is CASSLSPGRREKLFF. The CDR3 DNA, read in part, is TGTGCCAGCAGTTTATCGCCAGGGAGGCGAGAAAAA.